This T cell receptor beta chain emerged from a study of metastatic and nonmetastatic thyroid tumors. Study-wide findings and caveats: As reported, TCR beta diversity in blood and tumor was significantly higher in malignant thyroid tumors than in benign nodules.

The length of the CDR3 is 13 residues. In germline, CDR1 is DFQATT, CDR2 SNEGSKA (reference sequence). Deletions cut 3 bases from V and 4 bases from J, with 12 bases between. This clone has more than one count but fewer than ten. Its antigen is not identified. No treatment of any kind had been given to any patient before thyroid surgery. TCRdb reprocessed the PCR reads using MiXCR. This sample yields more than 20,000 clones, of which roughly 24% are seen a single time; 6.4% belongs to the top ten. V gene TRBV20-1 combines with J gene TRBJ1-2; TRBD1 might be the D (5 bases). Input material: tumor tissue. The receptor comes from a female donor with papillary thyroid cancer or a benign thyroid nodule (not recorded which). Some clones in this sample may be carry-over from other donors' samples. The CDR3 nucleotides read TGCAGTGCTAGGAGGCCGGACACCTATGGCTACACCTTC. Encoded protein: CSARRPDTYGYTF.